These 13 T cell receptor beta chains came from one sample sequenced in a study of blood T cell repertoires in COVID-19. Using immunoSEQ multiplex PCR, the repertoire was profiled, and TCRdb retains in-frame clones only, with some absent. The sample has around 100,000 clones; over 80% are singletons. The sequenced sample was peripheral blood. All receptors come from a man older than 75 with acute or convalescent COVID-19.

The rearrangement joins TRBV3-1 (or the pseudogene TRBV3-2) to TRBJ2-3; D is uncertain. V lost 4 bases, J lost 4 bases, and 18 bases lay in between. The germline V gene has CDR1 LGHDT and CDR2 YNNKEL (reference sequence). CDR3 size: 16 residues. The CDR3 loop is CASSPVDGERADTQYF. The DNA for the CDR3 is TGTGCCAGCAGCCCCGTAGACGGCGAACGGGCAGATACGCAGTATTTT.

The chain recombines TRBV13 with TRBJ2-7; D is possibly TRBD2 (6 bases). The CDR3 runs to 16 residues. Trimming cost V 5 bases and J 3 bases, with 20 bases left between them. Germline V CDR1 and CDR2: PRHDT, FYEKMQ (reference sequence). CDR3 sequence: CASSPGGATGVYEQYF. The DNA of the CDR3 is TGTGCCAGCAGCCCCGGAGGGGCGACTGGGGTCTACGAGCAGTACTTC.

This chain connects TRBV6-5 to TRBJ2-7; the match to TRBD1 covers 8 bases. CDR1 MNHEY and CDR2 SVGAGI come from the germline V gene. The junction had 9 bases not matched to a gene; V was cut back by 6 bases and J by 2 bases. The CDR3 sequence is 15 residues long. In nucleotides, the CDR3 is TGTGCCAGCAGGAAGCCGGGACAGGACACCTACGAGCAGTACTTC. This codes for CASRKPGQDTYEQYF.

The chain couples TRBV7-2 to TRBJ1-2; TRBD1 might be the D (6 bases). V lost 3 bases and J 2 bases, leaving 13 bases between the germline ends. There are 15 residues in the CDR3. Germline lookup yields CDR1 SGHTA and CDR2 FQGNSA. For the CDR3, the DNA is TGTGCCAGCAGCTTGGACAGTTATCCCAACTATGGCTACACCTTC. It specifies CASSLDSYPNYGYTF.

CDR3 protein: CASSQETGSYEQYF. In DNA form, the CDR3 reads TGTGCCAGCAGCCAAGAGACGGGCTCCTACGAGCAGTACTTC. The chain joins TRBV3-1 (or the pseudogene TRBV3-2) to TRBJ2-7, with no clear D. This CDR3 is built from 14 residues. V was pared by 0 bases and J by 0 bases, with 6 bases between. Germline CDR1 and CDR2: LGHDT and YNNKEL (reference sequence).

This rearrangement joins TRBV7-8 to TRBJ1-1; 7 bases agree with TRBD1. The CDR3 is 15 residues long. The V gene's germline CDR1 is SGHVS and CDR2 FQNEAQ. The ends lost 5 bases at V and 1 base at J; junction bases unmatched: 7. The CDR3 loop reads CASSLPGTANTEAFF. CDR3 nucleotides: TGTGCCAGCAGCCTCCCTGGGACAGCGAACACTGAAGCTTTCTTT.

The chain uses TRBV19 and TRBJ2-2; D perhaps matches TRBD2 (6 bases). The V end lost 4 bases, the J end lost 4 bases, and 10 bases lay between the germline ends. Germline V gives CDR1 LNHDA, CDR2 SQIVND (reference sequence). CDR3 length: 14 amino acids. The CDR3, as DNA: TGTGCCAGTAGTAAGGGGACTGGCACCGGGGAGCTGTTTTTT. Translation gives CASSKGTGTGELFF.

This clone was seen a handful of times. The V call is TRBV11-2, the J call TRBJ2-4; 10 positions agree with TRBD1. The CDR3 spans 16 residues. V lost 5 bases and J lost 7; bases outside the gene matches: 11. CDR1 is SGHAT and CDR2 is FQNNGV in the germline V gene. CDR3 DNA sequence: TGTGCCAGCAGCCCAACCTCGGGACAGGGGCCTAACATTCAGTACTTC. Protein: CASSPTSGQGPNIQYF. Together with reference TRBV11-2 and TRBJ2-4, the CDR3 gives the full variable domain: EAGVAQSPRYKIIEKRQSVAFWCNPISGHATLYWYQQILGQGPKLLIQFQNNGVVDDSQLPKDRFSAERLKGVDSTLKIQPAKLEDSAVYLCASSPTSGQGPNIQYFGAGTRLSVL.

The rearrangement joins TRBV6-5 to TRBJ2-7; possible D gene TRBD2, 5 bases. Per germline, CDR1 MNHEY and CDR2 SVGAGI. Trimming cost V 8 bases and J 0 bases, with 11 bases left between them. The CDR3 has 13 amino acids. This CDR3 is CASLRTSSYEQYF. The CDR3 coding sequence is TGTGCCAGCCTACGTACTAGCTCCTACGAGCAGTACTTC.

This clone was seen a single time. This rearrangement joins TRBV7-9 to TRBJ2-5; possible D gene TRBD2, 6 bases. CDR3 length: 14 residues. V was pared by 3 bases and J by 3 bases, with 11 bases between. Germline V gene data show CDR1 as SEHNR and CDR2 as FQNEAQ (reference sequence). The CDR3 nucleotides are TGTGCCAGCAGCTTGCGGAGGGCCGAAGAGACCCAGTACTTC. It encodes CASSLRRAEETQYF.

DNA of the CDR3: TGTGCCTGGAGTTCAGACAGGGGGCTTGAGCAGTACTTC. Protein: CAWSSDRGLEQYF. The rearrangement uses TRBV30 and TRBJ2-7; 10 nucleotides match TRBD1. Germline V lookup: CDR1 GTSNPN, CDR2 SVGIG (reference sequence). V gave up 2 bases and J gave up 7 bases; unmatched junction bases: 5. The CDR3 length is 13 residues.

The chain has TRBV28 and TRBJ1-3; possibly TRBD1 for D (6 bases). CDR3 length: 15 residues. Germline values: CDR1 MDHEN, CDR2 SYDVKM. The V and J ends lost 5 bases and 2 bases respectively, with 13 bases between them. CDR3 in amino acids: CASSTYREPGNTIYF. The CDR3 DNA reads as TGTGCCAGCAGTACCTACAGGGAACCTGGAAACACCATATATTTT.

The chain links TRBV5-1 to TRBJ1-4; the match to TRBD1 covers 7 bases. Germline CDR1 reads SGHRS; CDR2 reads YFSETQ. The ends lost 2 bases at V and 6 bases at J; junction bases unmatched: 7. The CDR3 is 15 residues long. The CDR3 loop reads CASSLGGTVHEKLFF. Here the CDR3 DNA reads TGCGCCAGCAGCTTAGGTGGGACAGTTCATGAAAAACTGTTTTTT.